What follows are 6 T cell receptor beta chains derived from one specimen sequenced in a study of draining lymph node invasion in breast cancer. TCRdb recomputed calls from the bulk RNA-seq reads with MiXCR, one row per CDR3 protein. The sample shows about 1,400 distinct CDR3 sequences, about 64% of them seen only once. Memory conventional CD4 T cells were sorted as CD4+ CD45RA- CD25- cells. Sequencing was performed on sorted memory CD4+ effector T cells from the tumor. The receptors shown here come from a female donor with luminal breast cancer.

The chain joins TRBV15 to TRBJ1-6; D not resolved. The V gene's germline CDR1 is LNHNV and CDR2 YYDKDF (reference sequence). Trimming took off 1 base at V and 7 bases at J, with 5 bases between the two ends. The CDR3 is made up of 13 amino acids. This CDR3 reads CATSRAQNSPLHF. Written as DNA, the CDR3 is TGTGCCACCAGCAGAGCACAGAATTCACCCCTCCACTTT.

The chain employs TRBV6-5 and TRBJ1-6, with 7 bases matching TRBD1. CDR3 length: 14 residues. Germline V CDR1 and CDR2: MNHEY, SVGAGI. With V trimmed by 6 bases and J by 10 bases, 9 bases remained unmatched. The CDR3 protein is CASRQQGIKSPLHF. In DNA, the CDR3 is TGTGCCAGCAGGCAACAGGGGATAAAGTCACCCCTCCACTTT.

V usage is TRBV13 and J usage is TRBJ2-1; D possibly corresponds to TRBD2 (5 bases). The CDR3 contains 13 residues. Germline V gives CDR1 PRHDT, CDR2 FYEKMQ (reference sequence). V lost 2 bases and J 10 bases, leaving 12 bases between the germline ends. This chain's CDR3 is CASSLLGRREQFF. DNA for the CDR3: TGTGCCAGCAGCTTATTAGGTAGGAGGGAGCAGTTCTTC.

This sequence joins TRBV20-1 and TRBJ1-6; TRBD1 matches 7 bases. The germline gives CDR1 DFQATT, CDR2 SNEGSKA (reference sequence). CDR3 length: 14 residues. J was trimmed by 10 bases and V by 4 bases; bases with no gene match: 10. Here the CDR3 DNA reads TGCAGTGCTAAGACAGGGTCTGTCGGGTCACCCCTCCACTTT. Protein sequence: CSAKTGSVGSPLHF.

This chain links TRBV5-4 with TRBJ2-3; TRBD2 aligns across 10 bases. The length of the CDR3 is 13 residues. Germline V CDR1 and CDR2: SGHNT, YYREEE (reference sequence). Trimming removed 1 base from V and 10 bases from J; junction bases left unmatched: 3. The CDR3 here is CASSLSSGGAQYF. CDR3 nucleotides: TGTGCCAGCAGCTTGTCTAGCGGGGGAGCGCAGTATTTT.

The chain couples TRBV5-6 to TRBJ2-7; 10 nucleotides line up with TRBD1. This CDR3 spans 15 amino acids. The J segment lost 5 bases and the V segment lost 6 bases, leaving 11 bases of the junction unmatched. Germline CDR1 reads SGHDT; CDR2 reads YYEEEE. The CDR3 loop reads CASTISRDRGNEQYF. CDR3 bases: TGTGCCAGCACCATTTCCCGGGACAGGGGAAACGAGCAGTACTTC.